Included here is one T cell receptor beta chain sequence, with context. Germline CDR1 SGHRS, CDR2 YFSETQ. V shed 2 bases, J shed 8 bases, and the junction held 10 bases outside the gene matches. The CDR3 spans 15 residues. The data stem from a study of shared clonotypes between healthy human individuals. Profiling relied on immunoSEQ multiplex PCR, and the TCRdb table lists in-frame clones only, not all of them. The sample holds roughly 2.5 million clones; more than 90% are singletons and the top ten take around 0.15%. This clonotype was obtained from a man aged 18 to 30 in good health. The sequenced sample was naive CD4+ T cells sorted from blood. Subset in this sample: CD45RA+ positively selected. The chain is built from TRBV5-1 and TRBJ2-1; the match to TRBD2 covers 7 bases. The CDR3 bases are TGCGCCAGCAGCTTCGGACTAGGTATTGTCGATGAGCAGTTCTTC. Its translation: CASSFGLGIVDEQFF. The complete variable domain, with remaining parts taken from reference TRBV5-1 and TRBJ2-1, reads KAGVTQTPRYLIKTRGQQVTLSCSPISGHRSVSWYQQTPGQGLQFLFEYFSETQRNKGNFPGRFSGRQFSNSRSEMNVSTLELGDSALYLCASSFGLGIVDEQFFGPGTRLTVL.